The sequence of this T cell receptor beta chain was determined in a study of OX40 agonist ivuxolimab in advanced cancers. Measured with immunoSEQ multiplex PCR; TCRdb has only the in-frame clones, and not every one. The repertoire holds tens of thousands of clones, with about 85% as singletons. This CDR3 is 14 amino acids long. The germline V and J ends were trimmed by 4 bases and 0 bases, with 9 bases remaining between them. Germline CDR1 and CDR2: SGHRS and YFSETQ. Sequences were derived from CD4+ or CD8+ T cells sorted from blood, sampled in a trial of the OX40 agonist ivuxolimab. This clonotype was obtained from an adult with an advanced solid tumor such as melanoma, head and neck, liver or kidney cancer. The chain has TRBV5-1 and TRBJ2-3; D possibly corresponds to TRBD2 (5 bases). The CDR3 region has the DNA TGCGCCAGCAGCCAAGGACTGAGCACAGATACGCAGTATTTT. Its protein product is CASSQGLSTDTQYF. Complete variable domain (other parts from reference TRBV5-1 and TRBJ2-3): KAGVTQTPRYLIKTRGQQVTLSCSPISGHRSVSWYQQTPGQGLQFLFEYFSETQRNKGNFPGRFSGRQFSNSRSEMNVSTLELGDSALYLCASSQGLSTDTQYFGPGTRLTVL.